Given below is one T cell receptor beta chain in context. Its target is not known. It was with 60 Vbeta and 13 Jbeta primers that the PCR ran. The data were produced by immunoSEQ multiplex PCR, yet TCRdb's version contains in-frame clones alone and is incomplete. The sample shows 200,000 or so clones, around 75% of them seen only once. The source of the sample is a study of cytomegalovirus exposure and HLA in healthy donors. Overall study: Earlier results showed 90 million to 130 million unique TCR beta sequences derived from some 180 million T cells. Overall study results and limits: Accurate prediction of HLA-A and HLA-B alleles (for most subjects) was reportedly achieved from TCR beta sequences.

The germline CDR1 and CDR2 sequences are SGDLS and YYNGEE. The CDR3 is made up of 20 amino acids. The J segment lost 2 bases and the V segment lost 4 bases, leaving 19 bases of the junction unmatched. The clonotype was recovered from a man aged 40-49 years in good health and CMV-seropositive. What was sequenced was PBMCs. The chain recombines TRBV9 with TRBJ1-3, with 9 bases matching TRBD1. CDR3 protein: CASSKNPGQGSSLPGNTIYF. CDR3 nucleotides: TGTGCCAGCAGCAAAAACCCGGGACAGGGTAGTTCCTTGCCTGGAAACACCATATATTTT.